These T cell receptor beta chains were read from a single sample in a study of T-cell reconstitution after alpha-beta-depleted transplantation in children. In TCRdb, the PCR reads were re-called with MiXCR into one record per CDR3 protein. The sample lists 280,000 or so distinct CDR3 sequences; under 14% were seen once. Sequenced here: peripheral blood, sampled 180 days after TCRalphabeta/CD19-depleted stem cell transplant. Every receptor here comes from a male patient aged 2 to 10 who had a stem cell transplant for chronic granulomatous disease, so the T cells may come from the graft donor. Each CDR3 is given with its conserved first and last residue. The D gene is left open where the match is weak. Clone size is given for some rows only: seen once, a few or many times, or a class if the clone is expanded.

J | size | V | D | CDR3 | DNA
TRBJ2-7 | many | TRBV6-1 | - | CASSGRTGILDEQYF | TGTGCCAGCAGTGGGCGTACAGGGATTTTAGACGAGCAGTACTTC
TRBJ2-3 | many | TRBV7-2 | TRBD2 | CASSSTLAGRDTQYF | TGTGCCAGCAGCTCCACCCTAGCGGGTAGAGATACGCAGTATTTT
TRBJ2-1 | many | TRBV20-1 | TRBD2 | CSARDLRRGVLYNEQFF | TGCAGTGCTAGAGATCTTAGGCGGGGGGTTCTCTACAATGAGCAGTTCTTC
TRBJ2-6 | - | TRBV7-9 | - | CASSREPRTSANVLTF | TGTGCCAGCAGCCGCGAACCTAGGACCTCTGCCAACGTCCTGACTTTC
TRBJ2-2 | many | TRBV7-2 | TRBD1 | CASSLWTGGWTGELFF | TGTGCCAGCAGCTTATGGACAGGGGGTTGGACCGGGGAGCTGTTTTTT
TRBJ2-4 | many | TRBV5-1 | TRBD1 | CASSEATGKENIQYF | TGCGCCAGCAGCGAAGCGACAGGGAAAGAAAACATTCAGTACTTC
TRBJ2-3 | many | TRBV11-3 | TRBD2 | CASSLGGLAGSDTQYF | TGTGCCAGCAGCTTAGGGGGACTAGCGGGATCAGATACGCAGTATTTT
TRBJ1-2 | many | TRBV6-5 | - | CASSYQLTVSHYGYTF | TGTGCCAGCAGTTACCAATTAACAGTCTCTCACTATGGCTACACCTTC
TRBJ1-3 | many | TRBV20-1 | TRBD1 | CSARTGGLGGNTIYF | TGCAGTGCTAGAACAGGGGGCCTGGGTGGAAACACCATATATTTT
TRBJ2-1 | many | TRBV29-1 | TRBD2 | CSVSGLAGWNEQFF | TGCAGCGTATCGGGACTAGCGGGATGGAATGAGCAGTTCTTC
TRBJ1-2 | many | TRBV7-9 | - | CASSKDSTYGYTF | TGTGCCAGCAGCAAAGATAGTACCTATGGCTACACCTTC
TRBJ2-1 | many | TRBV10-3 | TRBD2 | CAISEHPAGGPTGDEQFF | TGTGCCATCAGTGAGCACCCAGCGGGAGGGCCGACGGGCGATGAGCAGTTCTTC
TRBJ2-7 | many | TRBV6-2/TRBV6-3 | TRBD1 | CASSRGQVAEQYF | TGTGCCAGCAGCCGGGGACAGGTGGCGGAGCAGTACTTC
TRBJ1-5 | few | TRBV14 | TRBD1 | CASSQRGQGVYSNQPQHF | TGTGCCAGCAGCCAAAGGGGACAGGGCGTCTATAGCAATCAGCCCCAGCATTTT
TRBJ2-7 | many | TRBV9 | - | CASSSPNSYEQYF | TGTGCCAGCAGCAGCCCCAACTCCTACGAGCAGTACTTC